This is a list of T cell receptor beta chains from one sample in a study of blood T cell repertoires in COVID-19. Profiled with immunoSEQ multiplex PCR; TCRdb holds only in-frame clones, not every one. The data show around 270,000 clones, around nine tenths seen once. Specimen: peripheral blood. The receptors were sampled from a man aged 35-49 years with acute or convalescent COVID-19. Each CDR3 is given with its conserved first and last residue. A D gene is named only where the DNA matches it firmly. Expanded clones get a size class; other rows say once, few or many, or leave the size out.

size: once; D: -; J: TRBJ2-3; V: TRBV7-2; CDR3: CASSLEGTPGDTQYF; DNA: TGTGCCAGCAGCTTAGAAGGAACACCCGGGGATACGCAGTATTTT
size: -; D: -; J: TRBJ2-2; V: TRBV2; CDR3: CASSELGVGTGELFF; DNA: TGTGCCAGCAGTGAACTAGGGGTTGGCACCGGGGAGCTGTTTTTT
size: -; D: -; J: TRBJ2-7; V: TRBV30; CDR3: CAWSATDYEQYF; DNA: TGTGCCTGGAGTGCGACAGATTACGAGCAGTACTTC
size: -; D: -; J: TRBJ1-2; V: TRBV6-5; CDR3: CASSPDSYYGYTF; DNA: TGTGCCAGCAGCCCGGACAGTTACTATGGCTACACCTTC
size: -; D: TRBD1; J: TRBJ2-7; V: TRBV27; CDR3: CASSLRGFAGQGRYEQYF; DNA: TGTGCCAGCAGTTTAAGGGGTTTTGCAGGACAGGGGCGGTACGAGCAGTACTTC
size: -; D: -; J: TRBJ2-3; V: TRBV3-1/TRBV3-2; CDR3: CASSQSGEDTQYF; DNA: TGTGCCAGCAGCCAATCCGGGGAGGATACGCAGTATTTT
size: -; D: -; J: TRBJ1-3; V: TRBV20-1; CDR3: CSATRTNTIYF; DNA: TGCAGTGCAACCCGGACTAACACCATATATTTT
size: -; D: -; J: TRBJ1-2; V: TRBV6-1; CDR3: CASSERRANYGYTF; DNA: TGTGCCAGCAGTGAAAGGAGGGCCAACTATGGCTACACCTTC
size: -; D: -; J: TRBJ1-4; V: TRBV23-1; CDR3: CASSQSGGGPHEKLFF; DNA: TGCGCCAGCAGTCAATCGGGGGGGGGACCCCATGAAAAACTGTTTTTT
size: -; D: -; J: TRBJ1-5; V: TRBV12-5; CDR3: CASGNGSTTHQPQHF; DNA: TGTGCTAGTGGAAACGGGAGTACCACTCATCAGCCCCAGCATTTT
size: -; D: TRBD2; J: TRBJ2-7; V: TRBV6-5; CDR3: CASRQRGGSYEQYF; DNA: TGTGCCAGCCGTCAGCGGGGTGGCTCCTACGAGCAGTACTTC
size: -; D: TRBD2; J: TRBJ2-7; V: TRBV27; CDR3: CASSSGLVGSEQYF; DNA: TGTGCCAGCAGTTCGGGACTAGTTGGTAGCGAGCAGTACTTC
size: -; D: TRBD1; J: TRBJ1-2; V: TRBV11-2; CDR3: CAINSSAPGTANYGYTF; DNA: TGTGCCATAAACAGCAGCGCCCCCGGGACAGCTAACTATGGCTACACCTTC
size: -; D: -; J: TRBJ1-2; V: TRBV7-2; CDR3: CASSLRSASYGYTF; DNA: TGTGCCAGCAGCTTAAGGAGTGCCAGCTATGGCTACACCTTC
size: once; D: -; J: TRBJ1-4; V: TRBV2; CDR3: CASREGVINEKLFF; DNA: TGTGCCAGCAGAGAGGGGGTAATTAATGAAAAACTGTTTTTT
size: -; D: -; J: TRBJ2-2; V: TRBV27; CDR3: CASSSTPGDGELFF; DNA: TGTGCCAGCAGTTCGACCCCTGGAGACGGGGAGCTGTTTTTT
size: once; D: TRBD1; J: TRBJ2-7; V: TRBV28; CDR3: CATRDRARSYEQYF; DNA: TGTGCCACTCGGGACAGGGCCCGCTCCTACGAGCAGTACTTC
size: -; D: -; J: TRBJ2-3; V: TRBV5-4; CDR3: CASREGGGTDTQYF; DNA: TGTGCCAGCAGAGAGGGGGGGGGCACAGATACGCAGTATTTT
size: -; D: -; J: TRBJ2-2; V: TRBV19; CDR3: CASSIQNTGELFF; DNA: TGTGCCAGTAGTATCCAGAACACCGGGGAGCTGTTTTTT
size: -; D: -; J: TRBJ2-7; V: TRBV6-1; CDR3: CASSEGLDRFRF; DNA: TGTGCCAGCAGTGAGGGCCTCGATCGATTCAGATTC
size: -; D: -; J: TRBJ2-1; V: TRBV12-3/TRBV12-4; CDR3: CASILDIYNEQFF; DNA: TGTGCCAGCATTCTCGACATCTACAATGAGCAGTTCTTC
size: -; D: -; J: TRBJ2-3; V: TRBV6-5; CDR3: CASKVPGSTDTQYF; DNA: TGTGCCAGCAAGGTTCCAGGGAGCACAGATACGCAGTATTTT
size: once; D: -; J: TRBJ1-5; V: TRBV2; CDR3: CASSEGHNSNQPQHF; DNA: TGTGCCAGCAGTGAAGGACACAATAGCAATCAGCCCCAGCATTTT
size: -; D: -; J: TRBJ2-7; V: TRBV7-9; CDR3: CASSPRTGFYEQYF; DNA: TGTGCCAGCAGCCCGAGGACTGGATTCTACGAGCAGTACTTC
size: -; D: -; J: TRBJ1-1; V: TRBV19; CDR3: CASSQYMNTEAFF; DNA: TGTGCCAGTAGCCAGTACATGAACACTGAAGCTTTCTTT
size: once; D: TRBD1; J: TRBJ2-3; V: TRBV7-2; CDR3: CASSETGIGTDTQYF; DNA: TGTGCCAGCAGCGAGACAGGGATCGGCACAGATACGCAGTATTTT
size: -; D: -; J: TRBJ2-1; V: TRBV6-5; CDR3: CASGRGGSYNEQFF; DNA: TGTGCCAGCGGCAGGGGTGGGTCCTACAATGAGCAGTTCTTC
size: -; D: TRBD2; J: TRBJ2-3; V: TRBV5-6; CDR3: CASSLSSGSSTDTQYF; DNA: TGTGCCAGCAGCTTGTCTAGCGGCTCTAGCACAGATACGCAGTATTTT
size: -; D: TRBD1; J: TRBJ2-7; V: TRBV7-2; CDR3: CASSFRTGDWEQYF; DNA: TGTGCCAGCAGCTTTCGGACAGGGGATTGGGAGCAGTACTTC
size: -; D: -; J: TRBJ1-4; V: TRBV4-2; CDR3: CASSREAGTTDEKLFF; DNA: TGTGCCAGCAGCCGAGAGGCTGGGACTACCGATGAAAAACTGTTTTTT
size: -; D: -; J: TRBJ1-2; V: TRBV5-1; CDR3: CASSPPEGIYGYTF; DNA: TGCGCCAGCAGCCCCCCGGAGGGTATTTATGGCTACACCTTC
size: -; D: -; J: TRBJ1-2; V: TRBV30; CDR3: CAWSASGFYGYTF; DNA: TGTGCCTGGAGCGCCTCAGGATTCTATGGCTACACCTTC
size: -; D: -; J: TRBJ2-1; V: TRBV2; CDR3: CASRIQVSSYNEQFF; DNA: TGTGCCAGCAGGATTCAGGTGAGCTCCTACAATGAGCAGTTCTTC
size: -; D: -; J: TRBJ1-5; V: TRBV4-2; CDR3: CASSQAGNQPQHF; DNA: TGTGCCAGCAGCCAAGCCGGCAATCAGCCCCAGCATTTT
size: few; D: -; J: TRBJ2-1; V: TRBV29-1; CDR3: CSVVRVGEQFF; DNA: TGCAGCGTTGTGAGGGTGGGTGAGCAGTTCTTC
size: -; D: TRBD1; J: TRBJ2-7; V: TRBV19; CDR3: CASKAGTASYEQYF; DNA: TGTGCCAGTAAAGCCGGGACAGCATCCTACGAGCAGTACTTC
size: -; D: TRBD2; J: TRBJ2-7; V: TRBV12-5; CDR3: CASGLIRSAGVPYEQYF; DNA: TGTGCTAGTGGTTTGATACGTTCGGCGGGGGTCCCCTACGAGCAGTACTTC
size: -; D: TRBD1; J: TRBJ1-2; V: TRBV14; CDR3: CASSPGQGYGYTF; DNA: TGTGCCAGCAGCCCGGGACAGGGCTATGGCTACACCTTC
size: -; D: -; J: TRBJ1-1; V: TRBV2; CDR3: CASSPGGGRNTEAFF; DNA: TGTGCCAGCAGCCCCGGGGGGGGGAGGAACACTGAAGCTTTCTTT
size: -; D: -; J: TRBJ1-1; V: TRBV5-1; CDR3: CASSQEGVNTEAFF; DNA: TGCGCCAGCAGCCAAGAAGGGGTGAACACTGAAGCTTTCTTT
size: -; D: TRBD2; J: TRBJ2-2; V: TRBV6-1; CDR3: CASSEGRTRAGELFF; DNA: TGTGCCAGCAGTGAGGGACGGACTAGGGCCGGGGAGCTGTTTTTT
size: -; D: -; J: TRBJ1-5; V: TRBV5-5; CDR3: CASSFRYGQTFQPQHF; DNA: TGTGCCAGCAGCTTCAGGTATGGTCAGACCTTCCAGCCCCAGCATTTT
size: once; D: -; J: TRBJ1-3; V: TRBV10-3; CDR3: CAISGQNTLSGNTIYF; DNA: TGTGCCATCAGTGGACAGAACACCCTCTCTGGAAACACCATATATTTT
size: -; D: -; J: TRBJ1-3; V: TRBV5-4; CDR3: CASSFNSPDSGNTIYF; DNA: TGTGCCAGCAGCTTTAACAGTCCGGACTCTGGAAACACCATATATTTT
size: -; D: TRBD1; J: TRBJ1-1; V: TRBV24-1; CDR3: CATRQGAGTEAFF; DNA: TGTGCCACCAGGCAGGGGGCGGGCACTGAAGCTTTCTTT
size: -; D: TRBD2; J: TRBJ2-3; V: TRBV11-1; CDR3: CASSLSIGTNTQYF; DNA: TGTGCCAGCAGCTTGAGCATCGGGACTAATACGCAGTATTTT
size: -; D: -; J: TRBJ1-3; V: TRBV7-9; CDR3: CASSRRGIPGNTIYF; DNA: TGTGCCAGCAGCCGAAGAGGTATCCCTGGAAACACCATATATTTT
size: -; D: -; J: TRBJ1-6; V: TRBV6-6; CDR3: CASSGSYNSPLHF; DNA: TGTGCCAGCTCAGGGTCCTATAATTCACCCCTCCACTTT
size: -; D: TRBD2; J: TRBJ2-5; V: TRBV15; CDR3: CATSRDRGSGGQETQYF; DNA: TGTGCCACCAGCAGAGATCGCGGTAGCGGGGGTCAAGAGACCCAGTACTTC